These T cell receptor beta chains were read from a single sample in a study of tumor-infiltrating lymphocytes in primary liver carcinoma. Via MiXCR, TCRdb re-called the multiplex PCR reads, giving one row per CDR3 protein. The profile shows more than 70,000 distinct CDR3 sequences, about three quarters of them singletons. Sequenced sample: liver tumor tissue from sampling region 1. The source is a man between 35 and 55 years old with primary liver carcinoma and hepatitis B virus infection. The CDR3 runs from the conserved cysteine through the conserved F or W. The D gene is left open where the match is weak. Size tells how often a clone was seen (once, few, many) or the class of an expanded clone, and some rows leave it out.

16 NA TRBJ1-5 once TRBV10-1 TGCGCCAGCAGTGTGTCATCAGGTCAGAGCAATCAGCTCCAGCATTTT CASSVSSGQSNQLQHF
15 TRBD1 TRBJ2-7 NA TRBV29-1 TGCAGCGTTCAGTTGGATCCGTCAGGGGGCGACGAGCAGTACTTC CSVQLDPSGGDEQYF
15 TRBD2 TRBJ2-7 NA TRBV5-5 TGTGCCAGCTGCCTGGCTCTAGCGGGATACTACGAGCAGTACTTC CASCLALAGYYEQYF
11 NA TRBJ1-1 NA TRBV29-1 TGCAGCGCTACGCCCCGGGGTGAGGCTTTCTTT CSATPRGEAFF
13 NA TRBJ2-1 NA TRBV11-2 TGTGCCAGCAGGAATAGCTCCTACAATAAGTGGTTCTTC CASRNSSYNKWFF
13 NA TRBJ1-1 NA TRBV6-1 TGTGCCAGCAGTCCTCCAGGTCATCTTGAAGCTTTCTTT CASSPPGHLEAFF
13 TRBD1 TRBJ2-7 NA TRBV10-1 TGCGCCAGCAGTGAGACAGGGGGCCACGAGCAGTATTTC CASSETGGHEQYF
11 NA TRBJ2-5 NA TRBV10-3 TGTACCATAAGTTGGGGGGAGACCCAGTACTTC CTISWGETQYF
14 NA TRBJ2-2 NA TRBV11-2 TGTGCCAGCATCTTAAATTGGAACACTGGGGAGCTGTTTTTT CASILNWNTGELFF
14 NA TRBJ2-5 many TRBV4-1 TGCGCCAGCAGTCGGACTAGGGGGGGAGAGACCCAGTACTTC CASSRTRGGETQYF